This T cell receptor beta chain was observed in a study of tumour-infiltrating T cells in Burkitt lymphoma. Study information: This cohort included all epidemiological subtypes of Burkitt lymphoma.

Whole-study findings and limits: Many Burkitt lymphoma patients shared several public clonotypes.

The method was immunoSEQ multiplex PCR; TCRdb's version includes in-frame clones alone and lacks a portion of them. The data contain a few hundred clones, 90% to 97% of them seen just once; the ten biggest clones take up approximately 7%. This clone was seen only once. Its antigen is undetermined. The CDR3 contains 14 residues. V lost 0 bases, J lost 6 bases, and 9 bases lay in between. Germline CDR1 and CDR2: LGHNA and YNFKEQ. The sample comprised tumor tissue. This clonotype was obtained from a human donor with Burkitt lymphoma. The V gene is TRBV4-2, the J gene TRBJ2-1; D unresolved. CDR3: CASSQDDSRNEQFF. CDR3 sequence (DNA): TGTGCCAGCAGCCAAGATGATAGTCGCAATGAGCAGTTCTTC.